This is a list of T cell receptor beta chains from one sample in a study of control samples from healthy donors and cancer patients. Clones were sequenced by immunoSEQ multiplex PCR, and TCRdb holds only the in-frame ones, with some missing. The sample has over 120,000 clones, roughly 94% seen once. The sample taken for sequencing was PBMCs. The receptors come from a man between 60 and 75 years old with colorectal cancer. The CDR3 runs from the conserved cysteine through the conserved F or W. A row's size may be missing; if present it is once, few, many or a size class.

v_gene	abundance	CDR3aa
TRBV6-5	.	CASSYNNRGHQPQHF
TRBV18	few	CASSLVPGTGVEEGTF
TRBV2	.	CASSEDRSPNYGYTF
TRBV5-1	.	CASSLQIMNTEAFF
TRBV19	.	CASAGGRNGELFF
TRBV2	.	CASSDGRGGGETQYF
TRBV5-1	once	CASSRGLAEETQYF
TRBV11-2	.	CASSLKRTGGAGEKLFF
TRBV11-2	.	CASSAREGQAGANVLTF
TRBV5-1	.	CASSLGGGRGPNTEAFF
TRBV6-6	.	CASSLGTLYEQYF
TRBV30	.	CAWSFGMGGYEQYF
TRBV12-3/TRBV12-4	.	CASKGRSAETQYF
TRBV7-9	.	CASSERANNEKLFF
TRBV3-1/TRBV3-2	.	CASSQGTDTQYF
TRBV5-1	.	CASSLRGVGTEAFF
TRBV7-9	.	CASSLGQGNREAFF
TRBV19	.	CASSMEGRNEQFF
TRBV11-3	.	CASSTTGMGNEQFF
TRBV6-5	.	CASTGKATNEKLFF
TRBV19	.	CASVDSGTASSYGYTF
TRBV19	.	CASSYGQNTEAFF
TRBV11-2	once	CASSLWGDDTQYF
TRBV3-1/TRBV3-2	.	CASSQDTVQETQYF
TRBV7-2	.	CASSLGGGPQETQYF
TRBV7-7	.	CASSANLPSSSYNEQFF
TRBV5-1	once	CASSLSGAPDTQYF
TRBV3-1/TRBV3-2	.	CASSQGGLLMNTEAFF
TRBV25-1	once	CASRGGTRSYNEQFF
TRBV21-1	.	CASSTNQPQHF
TRBV12-3/TRBV12-4	.	CASSFLADQPQHF
TRBV27	.	CASSLDSSYYGYTF
TRBV29-1	.	CSVGPGTEAFF
TRBV24-1	.	CATVDSPHQPQHF
TRBV15	.	CATSRDRVGDEQYF
TRBV6-2/TRBV6-3	once	CASSPPNNEKLFF
TRBV15	once	CATSRGQGTSPLHF
TRBV12-3/TRBV12-4	.	CASSTTGGGYTF
TRBV29-1	once	CSVEAGGLVATQYF
TRBV12-3/TRBV12-4	.	CASSWSFNTEAFF
TRBV3-1/TRBV3-2	.	CASSHMGQGPTFEETQYF
TRBV10-3	.	CAISGVPTTNTEAFF
TRBV5-5	.	CASSPPGPTYTDTQYF
TRBV6-4	.	CASSPTRRTNTGELFF
TRBV9	.	CASSVGVSSYNSPLHF
TRBV5-1	.	CASSLAQSSGNTIYF
TRBV5-1	.	CASSLPRTGDYGYTF
TRBV29-1	once	CSVVRRLANYGYTF
TRBV29-1	.	CSVPDRGPQETQYF
TRBV6-1	.	CASSEGLLPGGYGYTF
TRBV5-1	.	CASSLEGGNQPQHF
TRBV19	.	CASSTVDKAEAFF
TRBV5-4	.	CASSLDISGLTEAFF
TRBV30	.	CAWTVNNSPLHF